This entry is about one TCR beta chain. This sample was taken from a study of T cell changes during pregnancy in multiple sclerosis. Produced via immunoSEQ multiplex PCR; TCRdb's table is partial and in-frame only. The table has around 78,000 clones, around 92% seen once. Specimen: peripheral blood, collected in the third trimester of pregnancy. This sequence was found in a female donor in good health, enrolled as a control in a pregnancy study.

This chain's CDR3 is CASSLYLQGTSGSGGTQYF. In nucleotides, the CDR3 is TGTGCCAGCAGCTTATACCTTCAAGGGACTAGCGGGAGTGGTGGTACGCAGTATTTT. J is TRBJ2-3 and V is TRBV7-2; TRBD2 matches 14 bases. The CDR3 has 19 residues. V was clipped by 2 bases and J by 8 bases; unmatched bases: 15. Germline V gives CDR1 SGHTA, CDR2 FQGNSA.